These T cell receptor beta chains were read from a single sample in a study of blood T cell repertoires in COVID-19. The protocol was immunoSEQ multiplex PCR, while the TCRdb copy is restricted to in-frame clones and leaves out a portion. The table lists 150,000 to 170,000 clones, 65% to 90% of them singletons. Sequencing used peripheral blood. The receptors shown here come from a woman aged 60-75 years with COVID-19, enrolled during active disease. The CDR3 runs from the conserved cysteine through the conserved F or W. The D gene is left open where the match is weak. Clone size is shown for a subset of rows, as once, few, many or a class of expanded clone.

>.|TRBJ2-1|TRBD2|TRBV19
TGTGCCAGTCGTCTTAGCGGGGGTAGTTACAATGAGCAGTTCTTC
CASRLSGGSYNEQFF
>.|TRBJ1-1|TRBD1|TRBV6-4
TGTGCCAGCAGTGAAGACAGGGGTAACACTGAAGCTTTCTTT
CASSEDRGNTEAFF
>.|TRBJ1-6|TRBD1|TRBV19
TGTGCCAGTAGCAATTACAGACAGGGAACGAGTTCACCCCTCCACTTT
CASSNYRQGTSSPLHF
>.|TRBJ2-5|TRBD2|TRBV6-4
TGTGCCAGCAGTGCGACTAGCGGAGGGGAGACCCAGTACTTC
CASSATSGGETQYF
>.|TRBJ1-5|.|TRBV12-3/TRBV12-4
TGTGCCAGCAGTTTCGGGGAAGATCAGCCCCAGCATTTT
CASSFGEDQPQHF
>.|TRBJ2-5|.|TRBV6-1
TGTGCCAGCAGTGAACAAAGCGAGGCCAAGTTCGAGACCCAGTACTTC
CASSEQSEAKFETQYF
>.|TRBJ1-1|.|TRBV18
TGTGCCAGCTCACGTGACACCGTAAACACTGAAGCTTTCTTT
CASSRDTVNTEAFF
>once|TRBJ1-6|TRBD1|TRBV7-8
TGTGCCAGCAGCCCAGGACAGGGAGCTAATTCACCCCTCCACTTT
CASSPGQGANSPLHF
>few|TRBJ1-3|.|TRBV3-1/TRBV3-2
TGTGCCAGCAGCCAAAAAAGACAGTTCTCTGGAAACACCATATATTTT
CASSQKRQFSGNTIYF
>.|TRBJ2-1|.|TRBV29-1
TGCAGCGTTCGACAGGCGCCCGAGCAGTTCTTC
CSVRQAPEQFF
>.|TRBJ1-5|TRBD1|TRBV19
TGTGCCAGCCGGGACAGGTCCAATCAGCCCCAGCATTTT
CASRDRSNQPQHF
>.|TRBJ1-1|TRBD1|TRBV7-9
TGTGCCAGCAGCTTTGGACAGGTGAACACTGAAGCTTTCTTT
CASSFGQVNTEAFF